The present T cell receptor beta chain was sequenced within a study of blood T cell repertoires in COVID-19 (dated by TCRdb to the early 2020s). Regarding the complete study: Samples covering the acute and convalescent phases of COVID-19 were provided by collaborators in the United States, Italy and Spain. The material from the prospective study consisted of cDNA or gDNA derived from T cells, B-cell-depleted T cells, or PBMCs. Subjects who had been exposed to COVID-19, were actively infected with it, or had recovered from it provided the deeply sampled blood TCRbeta repertoires that made up the dataset. The repertoires were released in a freely available public database intended as a resource for research on the immune response to SARS-CoV-2. The samples were drawn from two sources: the first 160 participants of the ongoing ImmuneRACE study, and over 1,000 subjects contributed by 6 global collaborators. The sample metadata nearly always contained a de-identified subject ID, COVID-19 status, age in years and sex. Where available, HLA class I and class II types were obtained from metadata supplied by the sample provider rather than from assay-based typing. Overall results and qualifications from the work: The amount of clinical and demographic metadata varied by source and participant and was provided uncurated.

Turning to this clone: Which antigen it targets is not known. Base qualities are missing; no much larger clone stands one base away.

Another Seattle source contributed samples from volunteer blood donors who had recovered from COVID-19. Collaborating institutions collected whole blood in K2EDTA tubes following their own protocols. For TCRbeta analysis, collaborators shipped samples in one of three forms: frozen whole blood, isolated PBMCs, or DNA extracted from either of those sample types. TCRbeta CDR3 regions were amplified from genomic DNA using the immunoSEQ Assay, a bias-controlled multiplex PCR. In the original analysis: Nucleated cell counts per sample were estimated from amplification of reference gene primers within the assay. Sequence reads were collapsed and filtered to measure the absolute abundance of every unique TCRbeta CDR3 rearrangement. Productive Simpson clonality was computed per sample as the square root of Simpson's diversity index over productive rearrangements. TCRdb re-hosts the immuneACCESS table, in-frame sequences only. Its copies lack some clones; in the studies checked, an unresolved V gene accounts for under half of them, and the cause for the rest is not known. The V and J calls and clone size were taken over from that table, and D and trimming were inferred from the DNA. The sample table shows about 330,000 clones, and around 92% are seen once. The ten largest clonotypes hold under 8% of the sample.

V lost 2 bases and J lost 6 bases, and the count of bases not matched to a germline gene is 4. The CDR3 has 15 amino acids, counting the end cysteine and phenylalanine. Left in the record is the CDR3 DNA by itself, 45 bases read in frame from the first base. The germline V gene yields KGHSH for CDR1 and LQKENI for CDR2. The sequenced sample consisted of peripheral blood. The source is a man between 18 and 35 years old who had recovered from COVID-19. The chain is encoded by TRBV18 joined to TRBJ1-6, with 7 middle bases fitting TRBD1. Read as DNA, the sequence is TGTGCCAGCTCACCAAGGGACAGTTCTAATTCACCCCTCCACTTT. Its translation reads: CASSPRDSSNSPLHF.